The 6 T cell receptor beta chains listed next were all sequenced from one sample in a study of regulatory T cells in long-lasting Graves disease. Time point described: persistent/refractory GD, antithyroid drugs over 5 years with positive TRAb. Preparation of the TCR library used RNA extracted from PBMCs. According to the study, TCR beta libraries were built with iRepertoire HTBI primers and CDR3-region Arm-PCR. TCRdb reprocessed the multiplex PCR reads via MiXCR and lists one record per CDR3 protein. The sample has hundreds of thousands of distinct CDR3 sequences, roughly 23% seen once; the top ten hold 10% to 15%. The source was peripheral blood mononuclear cells (PBMCs), collected when the disease was refractory, from a patient treated with antithyroid drugs. The receptors were gathered from a female donor with Graves disease.

This clonotype was picked up a small number of times. This chain joins TRBV12-3 or TRBV12-4 and TRBJ2-7; D remains ambiguous. The CDR3 has 13 residues. Trimming took 6 bases from V and 3 from J, leaving 12 bases between them. DNA for the CDR3: TGTGCCAGCAGATCGGGCAACCGCTACGAGCAGTACTTC. Its translation is CASRSGNRYEQYF.

In this sample, this clonotype turned up many times. The gene calls are TRBV7-2 and TRBJ2-5; tentatively, D is TRBD2 (7 bases). The CDR3 consists of 14 residues. The germline CDR1 and CDR2 sequences are SGHTA and FQGNSA. The V and J ends lost 0 bases and 10 bases respectively, with 15 bases between them. CDR3 nucleotide sequence: TGTGCCAGCAGCTTAGCGAGGGGGGGGCCTGTCCAGTACTTC. It encodes CASSLARGGPVQYF. Complete variable domain (other parts from reference TRBV7-2 and TRBJ2-5): GAGVSQSPSNKVTEKGKDVELRCDPISGHTALYWYRQSLGQGLEFLIYFQGNSAPDKSGLPSDRFSAERTGGSVSTLTIQRTQQEDSAVYLCASSLARGGPVQYFGPGTRLLVL.

This clonotype came up a few times. The rearrangement joins TRBV3-2 to TRBJ2-2. TRBV3-2 is a recognized pseudogene. CDR3 length equals 15 residues. CDR3 nucleotide sequence: TGTGCCAGCAGCCAAGATCACACGAACACCGGGGAGCTGTTTTTT. Amino acid sequence: CASSQDHTNTGELFF.

This clonotype was picked up many times. The CDR3 DNA is TGCAGTGCTAGCAGTACGGGCCTAAGCAATCAGCCCCAGCATTTT. It encodes CSASSTGLSNQPQHF. This chain uses TRBV20-1 with TRBJ1-5; D remains ambiguous. The germline CDR1 and CDR2 sequences are DFQATT and SNEGSKA (reference sequence). The CDR3 totals 15 residues. Trimming removed 3 bases at V and 1 base at J, with 13 bases between.

The rearrangement uses TRBV6-5 and TRBJ2-5; no clear D. The CDR3 loop spans 15 amino acids. Germline V gene sequence: CDR1 MNHEY, CDR2 SVGAGI. Deletions cut 4 bases from V and 1 base from J, with 13 bases between. The CDR3 loop is CASSSIDGFQETQYF. CDR3 DNA: TGTGCCAGCAGTTCTATAGACGGGTTCCAAGAGACCCAGTACTTC.

Only a few counts were recorded for this clonotype. A single base separates this from a much larger clone, so it may be a read error. The V and J genes are TRBV2 and TRBJ1-1; tentatively, D is TRBD1 (5 bases). This CDR3 has 14 amino acids. Trimming shortened V by 5 bases and J by 4 bases, and 14 bases separated the two germline ends. In germline, CDR1 is SNHLY, CDR2 FYNNEI. The CDR3 region has the DNA TGTGCCAGCAGTATCGGGGGTTGGAGCACTGAAGCTTTCTTT. It is translated as CASSIGGWSTEAFF.